This T cell receptor (beta chain) emerged from a study of T-cell memory formation after mild COVID-19. Trimming at V came to 6 bases and at J to 1 base, leaving 10 bases not matched to a gene. The length of the CDR3 is 16 residues. Via MiXCR, TCRdb re-called the 5' RACE reads, giving one row per CDR3 protein. The data contain about 130,000 distinct CDR3 sequences, more than 15% of them singletons. With respect to this clonotype: Antigen unknown.

Findings and caveats of the study: A subset of responding clones appeared in pre-infection memory, suggesting cross-reactive memory joined.

The chain uses TRBV12-3 or TRBV12-4 and TRBJ2-5; 8 nucleotides align to TRBD2. Sequenced sample: PBMCs or a T cell subset sorted from them (not recorded which). This clonotype was sampled from an adult woman who had mild COVID-19 (a few samples of this study predate the infection). Cell type and time point are not known. The CDR3 region is CASSNRREGVQETQYF. DNA of the CDR3: TGTGCCAGCAGCAATCGCCGGGAGGGGGTCCAAGAGACCCAGTACTTC.